This TCR beta chain stems from a study of vaccination and CD4 T cells after COVID-19. The treatment here: 10-day PBMC culture with coronavirus spike peptide pools or control peptides (ViraFEST assay). This clonotype is categorized as medium-sized (0.01 to 0.1%). Antigen unknown. The Oncomine TCR Beta short-read assay was applied to DNA of cultured CD4+ T cells. Each CDR3 protein is one row after TCRdb ran MiXCR on the PCR reads. The sample lists tens of thousands of distinct CDR3 sequences, approximately 59% occurring once. From germline, CDR1 is SGHVS and CDR2 FQNEAQ. V lost 7 bases and J lost 2; bases outside the gene matches: 8. The CDR3 is made up of 16 amino acids.

The clonotype comes from a human donor who received a COVID-19 vaccine. This chain connects TRBV7-8 to TRBJ2-1; TRBD2 aligns across 10 bases. The sequenced sample was CD4+ T cells from blood, cultured in vitro, obtained after SARS-CoV-2 vaccination. CDR3 region: CASTSKSGGAYNEQFF. The CDR3, as DNA: TGTGCCAGCACCTCCAAAAGCGGGGGGGCCTACAATGAGCAGTTCTTC. The full variable domain, completed using reference TRBV7-8 and TRBJ2-1, is GAGVSQSPRYKVAKRGQDVALRCDPISGHVSLFWYQQALGQGPEFLTYFQNEAQLDKSGLPSDRFFAERPEGSVSTLKIQRTQQEDSAVYLCASTSKSGGAYNEQFFGPGTRLTVL.